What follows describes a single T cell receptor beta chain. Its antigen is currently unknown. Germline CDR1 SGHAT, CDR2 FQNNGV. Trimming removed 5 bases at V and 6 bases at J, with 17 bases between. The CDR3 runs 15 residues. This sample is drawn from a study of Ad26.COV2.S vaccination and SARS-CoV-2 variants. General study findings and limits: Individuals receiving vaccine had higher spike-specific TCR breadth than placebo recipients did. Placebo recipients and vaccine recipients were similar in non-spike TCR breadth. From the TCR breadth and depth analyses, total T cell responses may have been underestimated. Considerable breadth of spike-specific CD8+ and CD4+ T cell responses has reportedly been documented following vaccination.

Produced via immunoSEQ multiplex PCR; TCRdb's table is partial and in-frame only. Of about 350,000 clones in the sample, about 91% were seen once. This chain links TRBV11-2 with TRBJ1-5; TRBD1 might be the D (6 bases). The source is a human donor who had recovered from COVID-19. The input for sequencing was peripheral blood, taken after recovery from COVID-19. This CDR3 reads CASSQTGGKGQPQHF. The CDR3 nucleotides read TGTGCCAGCAGCCAGACAGGAGGGAAGGGTCAGCCCCAGCATTTT.